This T cell receptor beta chain comes out of a study of blood T cells in healthy people across ages. PCR was performed a second time for roughly 7 to 11 cycles using a sample-barcoded 5' primer and a J-beta primer mix. TCRdb reprocessed the 5' RACE reads with MiXCR, giving one entry per CDR3 protein. The table records about 640,000 distinct CDR3 sequences, 58% of them present only once. Trimming removed 8 bases at V and 5 bases at J, with 15 bases between. The CDR3 runs 13 residues. Specimen: blood. The TCR was taken from a man aged 55-75 years in good health. The V call is TRBV12-3 or TRBV12-4, the J call TRBJ2-5; D not resolved. The CDR3 protein is CASVKRPKETQYF. DNA for the CDR3: TGTGCCAGCGTCAAAAGGCCCAAGGAGACCCAGTACTTC.